This paragraph reports one TCR beta chain. The record originates from a study of blood T cell repertoires in COVID-19. The table came from immunoSEQ multiplex PCR; TCRdb's copy has only in-frame clones and leaves some out. Of about 200,000 clones detected, roughly 80% appear once; the ten largest clones hold 2% to 3%. This TCR was recovered from a woman in her thirties or forties with active or convalescent COVID-19. Sequences were obtained from peripheral blood.

The DNA for the CDR3 is TGCAGCGTTGAGGTCGGTGCGGCGGGGGAGCAGTACTTC. Its protein product is CSVEVGAAGEQYF. The chain couples TRBV29-1 to TRBJ2-7, with D perhaps matching TRBD2 (6 bases). This CDR3 has 13 residues. Germline values: CDR1 SQVTM, CDR2 ANQGSEA. Trimming removed 3 bases at V and 7 bases at J, with 16 bases between.